The rows below give T cell receptor beta chains drawn from one sample of a study of Graves' ophthalmopathy and Graves' hyperthyroidism. Each CDR3 protein is one row after TCRdb ran MiXCR on the multiplex PCR reads. The sample has roughly 1.1 million distinct CDR3 sequences; 36% are singletons. Material: peripheral blood or thyroid tissue (not recorded which). The receptors stem from an adult man with Graves' hyperthyroidism. Both conserved end residues are part of each CDR3. Fields, in order: D gene, clone size, J gene, CDR3 length, V gene, CDR3 protein, CDR3 DNA. D genes are given only for firm matches. The size of a clone is reported for some rows only, either as once, few or many, or as a class for expanded clones.

- - TRBJ2-3 13 TRBV29-1 CSVAPASTDTQYF TGCAGCGTTGCCCCTGCTAGCACAGATACGCAGTATTTT
TRBD2 many TRBJ2-7 17 TRBV5-6 CASSPTGLAGLSYEQYF TGTGCCAGCAGCCCGACGGGACTAGCGGGACTATCCTACGAGCAGTACTTC
TRBD2 - TRBJ2-7 14 TRBV7-8 CASSTRTRLYEQYF TGTGCCAGCAGCACTCGGACTAGGCTCTACGAGCAGTACTTC
- - TRBJ2-7 15 TRBV7-2 CASSLKRGSPYEQYF TGTGCCAGCAGCTTAAAAAGGGGGAGTCCCTACGAGCAGTACTTC
- - TRBJ2-7 15 TRBV4-3 CASSRGSGPVYEQYF TGCGCCAGCAGCCGAGGCTCGGGTCCCGTCTACGAGCAGTACTTC
- - TRBJ1-6 15 TRBV7-9 CASSFRTGNNSPLHF TGTGCCAGCAGCTTCCGGACGGGAAATAATTCACCCCTCCACTTT
- many TRBJ1-6 15 TRBV7-9 CASSGSGSFDSPLHF TGTGCCAGCAGTGGTTCGGGGAGTTTCGATTCACCCCTCCACTTT
- - TRBJ2-2 14 TRBV7-2 CASSLRWNTGELFF TGTGCCAGCAGCTTAAGATGGAACACCGGGGAGCTGTTTTTT
- many TRBJ2-5 17 TRBV11-2 CASSLGQAAEEQETQYF TGTGCCAGCAGCTTAGGCCAAGCGGCAGAAGAACAAGAGACCCAGTACTTC
TRBD1 few TRBJ1-2 15 TRBV6-1 CASSGGTGTAYGYTF TGTGCCAGCAGTGGCGGGACCGGGACAGCCTATGGCTACACCTTC
TRBD2 many TRBJ2-5 16 TRBV7-8 CASSALAGGPQETQYF TGTGCCAGCAGCGCATTAGCGGGAGGGCCCCAAGAGACCCAGTACTTC
- many TRBJ2-7 15 TRBV13 CASSWTTQSSYEQYF TGTGCCAGCAGCTGGACTACCCAAAGCTCCTACGAGCAGTACTTC
- few TRBJ2-6 15 TRBV12-3/TRBV12-4 CASSTRPAGANVLTF TGTGCCAGCAGTACCAGGCCAGCTGGGGCCAACGTCCTGACTTTC
TRBD1 many TRBJ1-1 12 TRBV7-2 CASSPQGVGAFF TGTGCCAGCAGCCCACAGGGGGTTGGGGCTTTCTTT
- - TRBJ2-5 14 TRBV7-2 CAGSLDGPSRTQYF TGTGCCGGCAGCTTAGACGGGCCCTCCCGGACCCAGTACTTC
- many TRBJ1-1 17 TRBV7-3 CASSLTVQRVGRTEAFF TGTGCCAGCAGCTTAACGGTCCAGCGGGTAGGACGTACTGAAGCTTTCTTT
- - TRBJ1-5 15 TRBV10-2 CASSGPAVGGQPQHF TGCGCCAGCAGTGGGCCGGCTGTTGGTGGTCAGCCCCAGCATTTT
TRBD2 many TRBJ2-5 17 TRBV7-6 CASSAILAGSIGETQYF TGTGCCAGCAGCGCTATCCTAGCGGGAAGTATTGGAGAGACCCAGTACTTC
TRBD1 many TRBJ2-5 16 TRBV12-3/TRBV12-4 CASSGRDRGSQETQYF TGTGCCAGCAGTGGCCGGGACAGGGGGAGTCAAGAGACCCAGTACTTC
- many TRBJ1-1 16 TRBV10-3 CAISEMEGLLDTEAFF TGTGCCATCAGTGAAATGGAGGGACTTCTCGACACTGAAGCTTTCTTT
- - TRBJ2-7 14 TRBV10-2 CASSEDRSPYEQYF TGCGCCAGCAGTGAGGACAGGTCCCCCTACGAGCAGTACTTC
- many TRBJ2-7 17 TRBV29-1 CSHNIRRGRNLHYEQYF TGCAGCCACAACATCAGGAGGGGGAGAAACCTCCACTACGAGCAGTACTTC
TRBD1 - TRBJ1-2 14 TRBV5-1 CASSSDRALDGYTF TGCGCCAGCAGCTCCGACAGGGCGCTGGATGGCTACACCTTC
- once TRBJ1-4 16 TRBV7-3 CASSYYQGRPNEKLFF TGTGCCAGCAGCTATTACCAGGGGCGACCTAATGAAAAACTGTTTTTT
TRBD1 - TRBJ1-6 15 TRBV25-1 CASLGDRVYNSPLHF TGTGCCAGCTTAGGGGACAGAGTCTATAATTCACCCCTCCACTTT
- - TRBJ2-7 14 TRBV6-1 CASSYSAVAYEQYF TGTGCCAGCAGTTACTCGGCGGTGGCCTACGAGCAGTACTTC
TRBD1 few TRBJ2-7 15 TRBV6-4 CASSGQGPLYTEQYF TGTGCCAGCAGTGGACAGGGCCCGTTGTATACCGAGCAGTACTTC
- many TRBJ1-5 13 TRBV7-9 CASSFEGDQPQHF TGTGCCAGCAGCTTTGAGGGCGATCAGCCCCAGCATTTT
- many TRBJ1-1 13 TRBV19 CASSGDFGFEAFF TGTGCCAGTAGTGGGGACTTTGGGTTTGAAGCTTTCTTT
- - TRBJ2-6 16 TRBV19 CATSGLTGSGANVLTF TGTGCCACAAGCGGGTTAACAGGGTCTGGGGCCAACGTCCTGACTTTC
TRBD1 many TRBJ2-2 14 TRBV19 CASLGTANTGELFF TGTGCCAGTTTGGGGACAGCGAACACCGGGGAGCTGTTTTTT
- - TRBJ2-2 16 TRBV12-3/TRBV12-4 CASRPMGRGNTGELFF TGTGCCAGCAGGCCTATGGGACGGGGAAACACCGGGGAGCTGTTTTTT
- - TRBJ1-6 14 TRBV7-2 CASSSFGVNSPLHF TGTGCCAGCAGTTCTTTTGGGGTTAATTCACCCCTCCACTTT
- many TRBJ1-2 13 TRBV12-3/TRBV12-4 CASSPRNAWGYTF TGTGCCAGCAGTCCCCGAAACGCGTGGGGCTACACCTTC
- - TRBJ2-3 14 TRBV5-1 CASSLGRHRGTQYF TGCGCCAGCAGCTTGGGGAGACATCGAGGTACGCAGTATTTT
- - TRBJ2-7 13 TRBV29-1 CSVGRRGSYEQYF TGCAGCGTGGGGCGGAGGGGTTCCTACGAGCAGTACTTC
TRBD1 few TRBJ2-5 14 TRBV28 CASTRGQPQETQYF TGTGCCAGCACCCGGGGACAGCCACAAGAGACCCAGTACTTC
- - TRBJ1-5 14 TRBV6-5 CASRGLGGWQPQHF TGTGCCAGCAGGGGCCTAGGGGGATGGCAGCCCCAGCATTTT
TRBD1 few TRBJ1-6 15 TRBV6-5 CASKRGQGADSPLHF TGTGCCAGCAAGCGTGGACAGGGGGCCGATTCACCCCTCCACTTT
- many TRBJ1-6 15 TRBV6-2/TRBV6-3 CASSSGISGSSPLHF TGTGCCAGCAGTTCCGGGATTTCGGGCAGTTCACCCCTCCACTTT
- - TRBJ2-5 15 TRBV7-7 CASSLVVGAQETQYF TGTGCCAGCAGCTTAGTCGTGGGGGCTCAAGAGACCCAGTACTTC
- many TRBJ2-7 13 TRBV2 CASTGTKSYEQYF TGTGCCAGCACGGGGACCAAATCCTACGAGCAGTACTTC
- many TRBJ1-5 13 TRBV20-1 CSASLGLMSPQHF TGCAGTGCTAGTCTCGGCCTAATGAGTCCCCAGCATTTT
- many TRBJ2-7 11 TRBV20-1 CSAGTPYEQYF TGCAGTGCGGGCACCCCCTACGAGCAGTACTTC
- once TRBJ2-2 15 TRBV5-1 CASSRDPKGTGELFF TGCGCCAGCAGCCGGGACCCTAAGGGGACCGGGGAGCTGTTTTTT
- few TRBJ1-5 18 TRBV6-5 CASSYHDGAPAFNQPQHF TGTGCCAGCAGTTACCACGACGGTGCTCCAGCGTTCAATCAGCCCCAGCATTTT
TRBD1 - TRBJ2-2 15 TRBV20-1 CSARGYRGNTGELFF TGCAGTGCTAGAGGATACAGGGGGAACACCGGGGAGCTGTTTTTT
- few TRBJ1-5 15 TRBV6-2/TRBV6-3 CASSTPAFDNQPQHF TGTGCCAGCAGTACCCCCGCGTTCGACAATCAGCCCCAGCATTTT
- - TRBJ2-5 11 TRBV7-6 CASSLVPTQYF TGCGCCAGCAGCTTGGTACCGACCCAGTACTTC
- - TRBJ2-2 13 TRBV7-9 CASSPHGAGELFF TGTGCTAGCAGCCCCCATGGGGCCGGGGAGCTGTTTTTT
- - TRBJ2-7 15 TRBV7-8 CASSFGSGPSYEQYF TGTGCCAGCAGCTTTGGAAGCGGACCCAGCTACGAGCAGTACTTC
TRBD1 - TRBJ2-7 13 TRBV19 CASMGTGLREQYF TGTGCCAGTATGGGGACAGGGTTGCGCGAGCAGTACTTC